A single sample is the source of the 26 T cell receptor beta chains below, sequenced in a study (dated by TCRdb to the mid-2010s). The library was built by means of 5' RACE. The run used an Illumina MiSeq. TCRdb reran the public reads through fastp at Q25 and MiXCR, keeping productive beta chains. Entries that share a CDR3 protein sequence are merged under the most common genes and DNA. The sample profile shows approximately 40,000 distinct CDR3 sequences; approximately 30% of them were found once. The ten largest clones take up 4% to 5% of the sample. What was sequenced was tumor-infiltrating memory CD4+ T cells sorted from the breast tumor. According to the study, the label for this sample's cell subset or site signals: memory CD4+ T cells, CD4+CD45RO+CD25-. The source of these receptors is a female donor with breast cancer.

This clonotype was observed at least ten times. This chain connects TRBV6-1 to TRBJ2-7; tentatively, D is TRBD1 (6 bases). The germline gives CDR1 MNHNS, CDR2 SASEGT. This CDR3 contains 14 residues. The ends were cut back, 7 bases at V and 3 bases at J, with 16 bases in the middle. The CDR3 DNA follows: TGTGCCAGCATCGGGACACCTCCACGCTACGAGCAGTACTTC. Amino acids: CASIGTPPRYEQYF.

A few counts support this clonotype. The chain uses TRBV5-1 and TRBJ2-5; D gene uncertain. The V and J ends lost 2 bases and 3 bases respectively, with 11 bases between them. Germline lookup yields CDR1 SGHRS and CDR2 YFSETQ. This CDR3 has 14 amino acids. Written as DNA, the CDR3 is TGCGCCAGCAGCTTTGGGCTACGGGAAGAGACCCAGTACTTC. As protein: CASSFGLREETQYF.

The chain carries TRBV2 and TRBJ1-6, with 9 positions matching TRBD1. Germline-derived CDR1 and CDR2 are SNHLY and FYNNEI. The CDR3 runs to 14 residues. V dropped 8 bases and J dropped 10; count of bases not matched to a gene: 9. In DNA form, the CDR3 reads TGTGCCAGCGGCGGACGGACAGGGGAATCACCCCTCCACTTT. Encoded protein: CASGGRTGESPLHF.

The sample holds a few counts of this clonotype. The chain couples TRBV6-5 to TRBJ2-1, with D perhaps being TRBD1 or TRBD2 (6 bases each). In germline, CDR1 is MNHEY, CDR2 SVGAGI. CDR3 length equals 13 residues. The V end was cut by 7 bases, the J end by 5 bases, with 12 bases between. The CDR3 coding sequence is TGTGCCAGCACTGGGGGGCCTAACAATGAGCAGTTCTTC. Amino acids: CASTGGPNNEQFF.

By share, this clonotype counts as medium-sized. V and J are TRBV3-1 and TRBJ2-1, with D possibly TRBD2 on 6 matching bases. V was shortened by 3 bases and J by 15 bases, with 18 bases between the two germline ends. Germline CDR1 reads LGHDT; CDR2 reads YNNKEL (reference sequence). This CDR3 has 13 amino acids. CDR3 amino acids: CASSQNLGSRRFF. CDR3 DNA sequence: TGTGCCAGCAGCCAGAATCTCGGGAGCAGGCGGTTCTTC.

This chain uses TRBV5-1 with TRBJ2-3, with 9 positions matching TRBD1. V dropped 7 bases and J dropped 5; count of bases not matched to a gene: 14. In germline, CDR1 is SGHRS, CDR2 YFSETQ. The CDR3 has 16 residues. DNA for the CDR3: TGCGCCAGCGGGAGTCCGGGACAGGGTGTCAAAGATACGCAGTATTTT. It encodes CASGSPGQGVKDTQYF.

The chain has TRBV5-6 and TRBJ2-1, with D tentatively TRBD1 or TRBD2 (5 bases each). The V and J ends lost 5 bases and 7 bases respectively, with 25 bases between them. There are 17 residues in the CDR3. Germline assignment: CDR1 SGHDT and CDR2 YYEEEE. For the CDR3, the DNA is TGTGCCAGCAGATGGAGGATAGGCCAGGGCCAGCGGAATGAGCAGTTCTTC. Encoded protein: CASRWRIGQGQRNEQFF.

The V gene is TRBV20-1, the J gene TRBJ2-7; D is uncertain. The CDR3 consists of 11 residues. Trimming took 6 bases from V and 4 from J, leaving 10 bases between them. Germline lookup yields CDR1 DFQATT and CDR2 SNEGSKA (reference sequence). For the CDR3, the DNA is TGCAGTGCAGATGGACCTTACGAGCAGTACTTC. This encodes CSADGPYEQYF.

The count of this clonotype is one. The chain uses TRBV12-3 or TRBV12-4 and TRBJ2-7, with TRBD2 matching over 7 bases. V shed 6 bases and J 4 bases; nucleotides not matched to a gene: 9. The CDR3 is made up of 14 amino acids. The CDR3 is CASRRAGRGYEQYF. CDR3 bases: TGTGCCAGCAGACGAGCAGGGCGGGGGTACGAGCAGTACTTC.

Details on this clonotype: This clone may be a read error of a much larger clone one base away. V is TRBV12-3 or TRBV12-4 and J is TRBJ2-1; 7 bases line up with TRBD2. CDR3 length: 13 amino acids. The CDR3 here is CASSPGTTDEQSF. The CDR3 DNA reads TGTGCCAGCAGTCCCGGGACTACTGATGAGCAGTCCTTC.

This clonotype was counted at least ten times. This CDR3 reads CASSEGQSDTQYF. DNA of the CDR3: TGTGCCAGCAGCGAAGGACAGTCAGATACGCAGTATTTT. The chain carries TRBV9 and TRBJ2-3; D is perhaps TRBD1 (6 bases). The CDR3 consists of 13 residues. The germline gives CDR1 SGDLS, CDR2 YYNGEE. Between the trimmed V and J ends, which lost 3 bases and 4 bases, there was a span of 9 bases.

The J gene is TRBJ2-5, the V gene TRBV11-3, with 7 bases identical to TRBD1. CDR3 size: 13 residues. The junction had 5 bases not matched to a gene; V was cut back by 5 bases and J by 5 bases. Germline V CDR1 and CDR2: SGHNT, YENEEA. The CDR3 reads CASSRQGRETQYF. The CDR3 bases are TGTGCCAGCAGCCGACAGGGTCGGGAGACCCAGTACTTC.

In DNA, the CDR3 is TGTGCCAGCAGCGCATCCGGACTGATGAACACTGAAGCTTTCTTT. Its protein product is CASSASGLMNTEAFF. This sequence joins TRBV9 and TRBJ1-1; the D is unclear. The germline V gene encodes CDR1 SGDLS and CDR2 YYNGEE. The CDR3 is 15 amino acids. Trimming stripped 3 bases from V and 0 bases from J, with 12 bases between.

On this clonotype itself: Germline is not matched at one junction end, which may reflect a read error. The chain employs TRBV6-5 and TRBJ1-2; D is perhaps TRBD1 (6 bases). Germline lookup yields CDR1 MNHEY and CDR2 SVGAGI. The CDR3 contains 15 residues. The CDR3 region is CAGRRETGQSYGYTF. CDR3 in DNA: TGTGCCGGCAGACGAGAGACAGGACAGAGCTATGGCTACACCTTC.

A word on this clonotype: Mismatch with germline at one junction end may stem from a read error. This chain links TRBV12-3 or TRBV12-4 with TRBJ2-3; D is perhaps TRBD1 or TRBD2 (6 bases each). The CDR3 runs to 14 residues. The CDR3 is CTSSPGASTDTQYF. The CDR3 DNA reads as TGTACCAGCAGCCCGGGGGCAAGCACAGATACGCAGTATTTT.

This clonotype was detected only a few times. This chain uses TRBV10-1 with TRBJ1-4; no clear D gene. CDR1 is WNHNN and CDR2 is SYGVQD in the germline V gene (reference sequence). Trimming shortened V by 5 bases and J by 11 bases, and 12 bases separated the two germline ends. The CDR3 has 12 residues. The CDR3 sequence: CASSSADEKLFF. Written as DNA, the CDR3 is TGCGCCAGCAGTTCTGCCGACGAGAAACTGTTTTTT.

This sequence joins TRBV7-2 and TRBJ1-5; D is possibly TRBD1 (5 bases). The CDR3 has 13 amino acids. CDR1 and CDR2 from the germline V gene are SGHTA and FQGNSA. V dropped 1 base and J dropped 5 bases, with 6 bases sitting between them. CDR3 bases: TGTGCCAGCAGCTTAGAAGGGGATCAGCCCCAGCATTTT. It is translated as CASSLEGDQPQHF.

This clonotype was detected a few times. The gene calls are TRBV10-3 and TRBJ2-7, with 10 bases identical to TRBD1. The germline V gene has CDR1 ENHRY and CDR2 SYGVKD. The CDR3 loop spans 16 amino acids. Losses at the gene ends were 3 bases for V and 3 bases for J; bases not matched to a gene: 8. This CDR3 reads CAISDPPRTGGYEQYF. As DNA, the CDR3 is TGTGCCATCAGTGACCCCCCGCGGACAGGGGGCTACGAGCAGTACTTC.

The chain is built from TRBV7-3 and TRBJ2-2; perhaps TRBD2 as D (5 bases). Trimming removed 0 bases from V and 5 bases from J, with 10 bases in between. This CDR3 has 15 amino acids. The germline gives CDR1 SGHTA, CDR2 FQGTGA. The CDR3 region is CASSLTTLGTGELFF. Here the CDR3 DNA reads TGTGCCAGCAGCTTAACCACACTAGGGACCGGGGAGCTGTTTTTT.

This clonotype was observed a few times. As the CDR3 is not closed by the conserved phenylalanine or tryptophan, this likely results from a read error. V is TRBV7-2 and J is TRBJ2-2; no firm D call. The CDR3 loop spans 13 amino acids. V shed 2 bases and J shed 6 bases, with 7 bases lying between them. Germline values: CDR1 SGHTA, CDR2 FQGNSA. This CDR3 is CASSLSWAGELFS. The CDR3 coding sequence is TGTGCCAGCAGCTTAAGTTGGGCCGGGGAGCTGTTTTCT.

Comments on this clonotype: Being one base from a much bigger clone, this may be a read error. This chain uses TRBV5-1 with TRBJ1-2; D is ambiguous. The CDR3 length is 14 residues. Germline V gene sequence: CDR1 SGHRS, CDR2 YFSETQ. CDR3 sequence reads: CTSSFKEGSYGYTF. DNA of the CDR3: TGCACCAGCAGCTTTAAGGAGGGTAGCTATGGCTACACCTTC. The entire variable domain, with the rest obtained from reference TRBV5-1 and TRBJ1-2, is as follows: KAGVTQTPRYLIKTRGQQVTLSCSPISGHRSVSWYQQTPGQGLQFLFEYFSETQRNKGNFPGRFSGRQFSNSRSEMNVSTLELGDSALYLCTSSFKEGSYGYTFGSGTRLTVV.

The chain is built from TRBV7-9 and TRBJ2-1, with 7 bases that match TRBD1. The CDR3 length is 14 residues. V was clipped by 6 bases and J by 3 bases; unmatched bases: 5. In germline, CDR1 is SEHNR, CDR2 FQNEAQ (reference sequence). CDR3 residues: CASRLGTVYNEQFF. As DNA, the CDR3 is TGTGCCAGCAGACTGGGGACAGTCTACAATGAGCAGTTCTTC.

On this clonotype: A much larger clone is a single base away; this may be a read error. The chain couples TRBV6-5 to TRBJ2-3; no firm D call. There are 14 residues in the CDR3. Per the germline V gene, CDR1 is MNHEY and CDR2 is SVGAGI. Written as DNA, the CDR3 is TGTACCAGCAGACCTTACCTTACGATGGATACGCAGTATTTT. It yields the protein CTSRPYLTMDTQYF.

The gene calls are TRBV6-5 and TRBJ2-5, with 7 bases identical to TRBD2. V shed 2 bases and J 3 bases; nucleotides not matched to a gene: 6. This CDR3 comprises 15 residues. Per germline, CDR1 MNHEY and CDR2 SVGAGI. The CDR3, as DNA: TGTGCCAGCAGTTACGGCTGGGGGGGAGAAGAGACCCAGTACTTC. It is translated as CASSYGWGGEETQYF.

The rearrangement links TRBV15 to TRBJ2-1, with 8 bases matching TRBD1. This CDR3 comprises 14 residues. The germline V gene encodes CDR1 LNHNV and CDR2 YYDKDF (reference sequence). V shed 3 bases, J shed 7 bases, and the junction held 5 bases outside the gene matches. The CDR3 loop reads CATSRGQGANEQFF. The CDR3 coding sequence is TGTGCCACCAGCAGGGGGCAGGGGGCGAATGAGCAGTTCTTC.

In its sample, this clonotype was seen a few times. The chain recombines TRBV27 with TRBJ2-7; 7 bases agree with TRBD2. V lost 5 bases and J lost 5; bases outside the gene matches: 9. CDR3 size: 14 residues. Germline loops: CDR1 MNHEY, CDR2 SMNVEV (reference sequence). This CDR3 is CASSVLAGEDEQYF. The CDR3 nucleotides read TGTGCCAGCAGTGTATTGGCGGGAGAGGACGAGCAGTACTTC.